A selection of T cell receptor beta chains follows, all from one sample in a study of shared clonotypes between healthy human individuals. Clones were read by immunoSEQ multiplex PCR, and TCRdb kept only the in-frame ones, dropping some. Of approximately 720,000 clones listed, 92% were seen once; the top ten hold 24%. Sequences were obtained from naive CD8+ T cells sorted from blood. These receptors were taken from a man between 25 and 39 years old in good health. The CDR3 runs from the conserved cysteine through the conserved F or W. D genes are given only for firm matches. Size is stated for part of the rows, as once, few or many counts, or as a class when the clone is expanded.

CDR3,DNA,size,J,V,D
CSVEDLIGLGHEQFF,TGCAGCGTTGAAGATCTCATAGGGTTGGGCCATGAGCAGTTCTTC,NA,TRBJ2-1,TRBV29-1,NA
CASSQEGEQVRPQHF,TGCGCCAGCAGCCAAGAAGGTGAGCAGGTGCGTCCCCAGCATTTT,once,TRBJ1-5,TRBV4-1,NA
CASSFHPGAGNQPQHF,TGTGCCAGCAGTTTCCACCCAGGGGCGGGCAATCAGCCCCAGCATTTT,NA,TRBJ1-5,TRBV28,NA
CASSLTNPGVSQFF,TGTGCCAGCAGCTTGACAAACCCAGGGGTATCCCAGTTCTTC,once,TRBJ2-1,TRBV7-9,NA
CASSQGTGEGGYTF,TGCGCCAGCAGCCAAGGGACAGGGGAAGGGGGCTACACCTTC,NA,TRBJ1-2,TRBV4-1,TRBD1
CATSQREINDNEQFF,TGTGCCACCAGCCAGCGGGAGATAAATGACAATGAGCAGTTCTTC,NA,TRBJ2-1,TRBV15,TRBD2
CASNPKGLEGQPQHF,TGTGCCAGCAACCCTAAAGGACTGGAGGGACAGCCCCAGCATTTT,NA,TRBJ1-5,TRBV2,NA
CASSEGLAGVNTGELFF,TGCGCCAGCAGCGAGGGACTAGCGGGAGTAAACACCGGGGAGCTGTTTTTT,NA,TRBJ2-2,TRBV5-1,TRBD2
CASSPRSPYEQYF,TGTGCCAGCAGCCCACGGAGCCCCTACGAGCAGTACTTC,once,TRBJ2-7,TRBV7-2,NA
CASSLAGTGQTQYF,TGTGCCAGCAGTCTAGCCGGGACAGGGCAGACCCAGTACTTC,NA,TRBJ2-5,TRBV27,TRBD1
CASSLVGQGVLDEQFF,TGTGCCAGCAGCCTGGTAGGACAGGGGGTCTTGGATGAGCAGTTCTTC,NA,TRBJ2-1,TRBV14,TRBD1
CASTSVDYSEQFF,TGTGCCAGCACCTCGGTCGATTACAGTGAGCAGTTCTTC,NA,TRBJ2-1,TRBV11-2,NA
CASSSRESNTGELFF,TGTGCCAGCAGCTCCCGGGAGTCGAACACCGGGGAGCTGTTTTTT,NA,TRBJ2-2,TRBV7-9,NA
CSVGVTGPYEQYF,TGCAGCGTTGGGGTCACAGGACCTTACGAGCAGTACTTC,NA,TRBJ2-7,TRBV29-1,NA
CASSQDGGSYNEQFF,TGCGCCAGCAGCCAAGATGGCGGATCCTACAATGAGCAGTTCTTC,NA,TRBJ2-1,TRBV4-3,NA